One sample yielded the 6 T cell receptor beta chains listed below, sequenced in a study of radiation and T cells in renal cell carcinoma. Time point here: baseline pretreatment blood. Treatment in this sample: 15 Gy SBRT to primary tumor, nephrectomy 4 weeks later. TCRdb's table, derived via immunoSEQ multiplex PCR, lists solely in-frame clones and lacks some. The table lists some 95,000 clones, about 86% of them singletons. Here the sequenced sample was blood, taken from a patient whose treatment included radiotherapy and nephrectomy. These receptors all come from a man aged 45-65 years with renal cell carcinoma.

The sample holds a few counts of this clone. J is TRBJ1-1 and V is TRBV2; a weak D match, TRBD1 (5 bases). CDR1 is SNHLY, CDR2 FYNNEI, per germline. CDR3 size: 13 residues. V lost 7 bases to trimming and J lost 4 bases, with 13 bases between them. The CDR3 loop reads CASNRERGTEAFF. DNA for the CDR3: TGTGCCAGCAATCGGGAGAGGGGCACTGAAGCTTTCTTT.

The rearrangement uses TRBV5-6 and TRBJ1-3, with D possibly TRBD1 on 5 matching bases. The CDR3 is 15 residues long. The V end was cut by 0 bases, the J end by 0 bases, with 7 bases between. Germline V gives CDR1 SGHDT, CDR2 YYEEEE. The DNA for the CDR3 is TGTGCCAGCAGCTTGGGCAGGGCCTCTGGAAACACCATATATTTT. It translates to CASSLGRASGNTIYF.

The rearrangement joins TRBV2 to TRBJ2-5; D unclear. The J call may be faulty, since TRBJ2-7 better matches the DNA end. Germline CDR1 and CDR2: SNHLY and FYNNEI. CDR3 size: 14 residues. The CDR3 bases are TGTGCCAGCCGATCTACCCCGTCCTCCTACGAGCAGTACTTC. Its translation is CASRSTPSSYEQYF.

V and J are TRBV19 and TRBJ2-7; D gene unclear. Germline lookup yields CDR1 LNHDA and CDR2 SQIVND (reference sequence). The CDR3 has 11 amino acids. Trimming removed 1 base at V and 6 bases at J, with 4 bases between. The CDR3 DNA is TGTGCCAGTAGTATAGGATCCGAGCAGTACTTC. Its translation: CASSIGSEQYF.

CDR3 nucleotide sequence: TGTGCCAGCTCACCAGGGACGGAGGGCGAGCAGTACTTC. It codes for CASSPGTEGEQYF. V usage is TRBV18 and J usage is TRBJ2-7, with D maybe TRBD2 (6 bases). The CDR3 sequence is 13 residues long. The germline V gene encodes CDR1 KGHSH and CDR2 LQKENI. With 2 bases removed from V and 6 bases from J, the gap between germline ends came to 11 bases.

This chain connects TRBV20-1 to TRBJ2-1; D remains ambiguous. This CDR3 is 10 amino acids long. CDR1 and CDR2 from the germline V gene are DFQATT and SNEGSKA (reference sequence). Between the trimmed V and J ends, which lost 6 bases and 4 bases, there was a span of 4 bases. CDR3 nucleotides: TGCAGTGCGAGTTACAATGAGCAGTTCTTC. Translation gives CSASYNEQFF.